The rows below give T cell receptor beta chains drawn from one sample of a study of blood T cell repertoires in COVID-19. Assay: immunoSEQ multiplex PCR; the TCRdb copy retains only in-frame clones and omits some. The sample contains around 260,000 clones, about 90% of which appear only once. The sequencing sample was made of peripheral blood. All receptors come from a woman in her sixties or seventies with COVID-19, enrolled during active disease. Both conserved end residues are part of each CDR3. Fields, in order: D gene, clone size, J gene, V gene, CDR3 DNA, CDR3 protein. D genes are given only for firm matches. Where a row states a size, it is once, few, many or the class of an expanded clone; other rows omit it.

D: NA
size: NA
J: TRBJ1-5
V: TRBV28
DNA: TGTGCCAGCAGTTCCGCCGGGGAGGGGGATCAGCCCCAGCATTTT
CDR3: CASSSAGEGDQPQHF

D: TRBD1
size: few
J: TRBJ2-7
V: TRBV5-1
DNA: TGCGCCAGCAGCTTGGGGGGGACAGGGCCCTACGAGCAGTACTTC
CDR3: CASSLGGTGPYEQYF

D: TRBD1
size: NA
J: TRBJ1-2
V: TRBV7-8
DNA: TGTGCCAGCAGCTTAGCGGCAGGGGGTCACTATGGCTACACCTTC
CDR3: CASSLAAGGHYGYTF

D: NA
size: NA
J: TRBJ2-5
V: TRBV9
DNA: TGTGCCAGCAGCGTAAACCAGGGGTTGGAGACCCAGTACTTC
CDR3: CASSVNQGLETQYF

D: NA
size: NA
J: TRBJ2-1
V: TRBV7-9
DNA: TGTGCCAGCAGCCCAGGCTCTAATGAGCAGTTCTTC
CDR3: CASSPGSNEQFF

D: TRBD1
size: NA
J: TRBJ1-2
V: TRBV6-9
DNA: TGTGCCAGCAGTTACCCTTCCCCTCCGGGACAGGGGTTTGGCTACACCTTC
CDR3: CASSYPSPPGQGFGYTF

D: TRBD2
size: NA
J: TRBJ2-3
V: TRBV19
DNA: TGTGCCAGTAGTGCCACCCCCGGGACTAGCGGGAGGGCCCGGGTAGATACGCAGTATTTT
CDR3: CASSATPGTSGRARVDTQYF

D: TRBD2
size: few
J: TRBJ2-5
V: TRBV7-3
DNA: TGTGCCAGCAGCCGCGGGGGGTTTGAGACCCAGTACTTC
CDR3: CASSRGGFETQYF

D: NA
size: NA
J: TRBJ1-1
V: TRBV19
DNA: TGTGCCAGTAGTACTAATACAGGGTACACTGAAGCTTTCTTT
CDR3: CASSTNTGYTEAFF

D: TRBD2
size: few
J: TRBJ2-1
V: TRBV27
DNA: TGTGCCAGCAGGGCGGGAGTATACTACAATGAGCAGTTCTTC
CDR3: CASRAGVYYNEQFF

D: TRBD1
size: NA
J: TRBJ1-2
V: TRBV6-2/TRBV6-3
DNA: TGTGCCAGCAGCAGTGAGAGACAGGGCTTGAACTATGGCTACACCTTC
CDR3: CASSSERQGLNYGYTF

D: NA
size: NA
J: TRBJ1-1
V: TRBV10-3
DNA: TGTGCCATCAGGCGGGAATATGAAGCTTTCTTT
CDR3: CAIRREYEAFF

D: NA
size: NA
J: TRBJ1-1
V: TRBV19
DNA: TGTGCCAGCCACGCTTACGGGGGATCCACTGAAGCTTTCTTT
CDR3: CASHAYGGSTEAFF

D: TRBD2
size: NA
J: TRBJ2-5
V: TRBV3-1/TRBV3-2
DNA: TGTGCCAGCAGCCCTAGCGGCCAAGAGACCCAGTACTTC
CDR3: CASSPSGQETQYF

D: NA
size: NA
J: TRBJ1-1
V: TRBV6-6
DNA: TGTGCCAGCAGTACAAGACAGCCAGCTTTCTTT
CDR3: CASSTRQPAFF

D: NA
size: NA
J: TRBJ1-2
V: TRBV21-1
DNA: TGTGCCAGCAGCAAAGCGCTACTACATTTCTATGGCTACACCTTC
CDR3: CASSKALLHFYGYTF

D: NA
size: NA
J: TRBJ1-4
V: TRBV30
DNA: TGTGCCTGGACTCGGGGGACGGCTGAAAAACTGTTTTTT
CDR3: CAWTRGTAEKLFF

D: NA
size: few
J: TRBJ2-2
V: TRBV6-6
DNA: TGTGCCAGCAGCATCAGGGGGGTCGGAACCACCGGGGAGCTGTTTTTT
CDR3: CASSIRGVGTTGELFF

D: NA
size: NA
J: TRBJ2-6
V: TRBV11-2
DNA: TGTGCCAGCAGCTTACGGCAGGGGACGACCTCTGGGGCCAACGTCCTGACTTTC
CDR3: CASSLRQGTTSGANVLTF

D: TRBD1
size: NA
J: TRBJ2-7
V: TRBV28
DNA: TGTGCCAGCAACACCGGGACAGCGTTACACGAGCAGTACTTC
CDR3: CASNTGTALHEQYF

D: NA
size: NA
J: TRBJ2-1
V: TRBV7-3
DNA: TGTGCCAGCAGCCTACCAGGGCGCGGCCACGAGGAGCAGTTCTTC
CDR3: CASSLPGRGHEEQFF

D: TRBD2
size: NA
J: TRBJ2-1
V: TRBV18
DNA: TGTGCCAGCTCACCGATCGTCCGGAGCGGGAGGGACTACAATGAGCAGTTCTTC
CDR3: CASSPIVRSGRDYNEQFF

D: NA
size: NA
J: TRBJ1-4
V: TRBV9
DNA: TGTGCCAGCAGCTTCCGCCCCAGTGCAGGGAATGAAAAACTGTTTTTT
CDR3: CASSFRPSAGNEKLFF

D: NA
size: NA
J: TRBJ2-7
V: TRBV10-1
DNA: TGCGCCAGCAGTCCATCTCTTAGAGGGAGACCCTACGAGCAGTACTTC
CDR3: CASSPSLRGRPYEQYF

D: NA
size: NA
J: TRBJ2-7
V: TRBV6-1
DNA: TGTGCCAGCAGTGAATTATCCGCGGGATACGAGCAGTACTTC
CDR3: CASSELSAGYEQYF

D: TRBD2
size: NA
J: TRBJ2-3
V: TRBV11-3
DNA: TGTGCCAGCAGCTTCCGGACTAGCGGTGGCACAGATACGCAGTATTTT
CDR3: CASSFRTSGGTDTQYF

D: TRBD2
size: NA
J: TRBJ2-1
V: TRBV19
DNA: TGTGCCAGTAGTCCCGGGACTAGCGGTCCCAAAGCCGGGAATGAGCAGTTCTTC
CDR3: CASSPGTSGPKAGNEQFF

D: NA
size: NA
J: TRBJ2-3
V: TRBV2
DNA: TGTGCCAGCAGTGTTAGCAATGCAGATACGCAGTATTTT
CDR3: CASSVSNADTQYF

D: NA
size: NA
J: TRBJ1-2
V: TRBV4-1
DNA: TGCGCCAGCAGCCATAACCGGGACACATTCTATGGCTACACCTTC
CDR3: CASSHNRDTFYGYTF

D: NA
size: few
J: TRBJ2-3
V: TRBV29-1
DNA: TGCAGCGTTGATTCGGGGGACCCAACAATTCCGACAGATACGCAGTATTTT
CDR3: CSVDSGDPTIPTDTQYF

D: NA
size: NA
J: TRBJ1-1
V: TRBV9
DNA: TGTGCCAGCAGCGTAGGAGTACCGAACACTGAAGCTTTCTTT
CDR3: CASSVGVPNTEAFF

D: NA
size: once
J: TRBJ2-5
V: TRBV19
DNA: TGTGCCAGTAGTTCGCGGAGAAGCCAAGAGACCCAGTACTTC
CDR3: CASSSRRSQETQYF

D: NA
size: NA
J: TRBJ2-7
V: TRBV14
DNA: TGTGCCAGCAGCCAAGACGCGACAAAGCAGTACTTC
CDR3: CASSQDATKQYF

D: NA
size: NA
J: TRBJ2-1
V: TRBV11-3
DNA: TGTGCCAGCAGCTCCCGGGACAAGCAAAACAATGAGCAGTTCTTC
CDR3: CASSSRDKQNNEQFF

D: NA
size: NA
J: TRBJ2-2
V: TRBV7-9
DNA: TGTGCCAGCAGCTTTTTAACGGGAGCGAACACCGGGGAGCTGTTTTTT
CDR3: CASSFLTGANTGELFF

D: NA
size: NA
J: TRBJ1-2
V: TRBV6-1
DNA: TGTGCCAGCAGTGTAGCAACGGAGACTGGCTACACCTTC
CDR3: CASSVATETGYTF

D: NA
size: NA
J: TRBJ1-1
V: TRBV28
DNA: TGTGCCACCACCGAGGTGAGCGCTCACACTGAAGCTTTCTTT
CDR3: CATTEVSAHTEAFF

D: TRBD2
size: NA
J: TRBJ2-7
V: TRBV5-1
DNA: TGCGCCAGCAGCTTGACTAGCGGGCAACCCTACGAGCAGTACTTC
CDR3: CASSLTSGQPYEQYF

D: NA
size: NA
J: TRBJ1-2
V: TRBV27
DNA: TGTGCCACCTTTGACGGGTCATATGGCTACACCTTC
CDR3: CATFDGSYGYTF